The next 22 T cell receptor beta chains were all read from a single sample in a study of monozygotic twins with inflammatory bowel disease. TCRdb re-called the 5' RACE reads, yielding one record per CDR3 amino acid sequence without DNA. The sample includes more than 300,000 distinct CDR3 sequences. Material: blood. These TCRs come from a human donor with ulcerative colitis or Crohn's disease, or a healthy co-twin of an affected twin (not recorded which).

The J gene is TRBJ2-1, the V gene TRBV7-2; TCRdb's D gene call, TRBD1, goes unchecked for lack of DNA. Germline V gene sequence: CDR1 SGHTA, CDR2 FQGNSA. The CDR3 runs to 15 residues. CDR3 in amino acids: CASSFRDTGYNEQFF.

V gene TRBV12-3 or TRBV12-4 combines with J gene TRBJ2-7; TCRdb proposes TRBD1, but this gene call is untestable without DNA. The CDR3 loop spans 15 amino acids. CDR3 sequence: CASSLHRTSSYEQYF.

CDR3 loop: CASSEYPYNEQFF. This chain links TRBV25-1 with TRBJ2-1. This CDR3 has 13 residues. Germline CDR1 MGHDK, CDR2 SYGVNS.

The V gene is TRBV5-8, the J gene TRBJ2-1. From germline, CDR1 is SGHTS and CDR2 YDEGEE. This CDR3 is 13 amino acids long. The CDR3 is CASSFFRITEQFF.

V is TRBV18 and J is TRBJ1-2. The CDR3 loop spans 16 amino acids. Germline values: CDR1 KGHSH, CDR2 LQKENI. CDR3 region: CASSPSISELSYGYTF.

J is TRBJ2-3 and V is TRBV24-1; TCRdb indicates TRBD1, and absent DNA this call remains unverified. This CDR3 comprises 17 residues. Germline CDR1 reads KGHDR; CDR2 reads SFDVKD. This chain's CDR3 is CATSDPASGTSTDTQYF.

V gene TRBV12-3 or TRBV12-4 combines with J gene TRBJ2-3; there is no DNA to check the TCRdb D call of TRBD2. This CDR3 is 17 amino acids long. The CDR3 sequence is CASSLLGGGSLTDTQYF.

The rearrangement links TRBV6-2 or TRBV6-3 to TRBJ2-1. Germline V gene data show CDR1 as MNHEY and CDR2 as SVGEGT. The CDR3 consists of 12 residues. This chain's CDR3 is CASAQGNNEQFF.

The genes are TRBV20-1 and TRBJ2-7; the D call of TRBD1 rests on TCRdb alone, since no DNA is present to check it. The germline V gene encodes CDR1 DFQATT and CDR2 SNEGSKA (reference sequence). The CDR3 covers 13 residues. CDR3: CSAPGTASYEQYF.

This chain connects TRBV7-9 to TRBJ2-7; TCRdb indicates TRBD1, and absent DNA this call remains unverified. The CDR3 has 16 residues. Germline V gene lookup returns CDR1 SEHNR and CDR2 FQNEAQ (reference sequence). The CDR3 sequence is CASSSVDRGRTYEQYF.

CDR3: CASSLAEYTGELFF. The V gene is TRBV5-1, the J gene TRBJ2-2. From germline, CDR1 is SGHRS and CDR2 YFSETQ. CDR3 length equals 14 residues.

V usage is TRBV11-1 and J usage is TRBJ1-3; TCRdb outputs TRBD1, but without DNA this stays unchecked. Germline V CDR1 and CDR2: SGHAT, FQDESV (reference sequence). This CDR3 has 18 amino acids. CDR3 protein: CASSLEAGSHRSGNTIYF.

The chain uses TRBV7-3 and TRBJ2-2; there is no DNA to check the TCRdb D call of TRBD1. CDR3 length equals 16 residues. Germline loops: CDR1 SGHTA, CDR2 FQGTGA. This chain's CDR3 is CASSYDRGMNTGELFF.

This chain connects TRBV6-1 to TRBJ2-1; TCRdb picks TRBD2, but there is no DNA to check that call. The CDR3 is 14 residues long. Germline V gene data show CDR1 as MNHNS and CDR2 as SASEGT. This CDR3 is CASLRLAGGNEQFF.

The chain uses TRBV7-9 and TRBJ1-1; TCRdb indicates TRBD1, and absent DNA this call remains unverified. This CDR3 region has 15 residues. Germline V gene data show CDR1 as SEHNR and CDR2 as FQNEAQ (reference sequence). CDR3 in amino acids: CASSLAGAPNTEAFF. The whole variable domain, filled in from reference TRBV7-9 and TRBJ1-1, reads DTGVSQNPRHKITKRGQNVTFRCDPISEHNRLYWYRQTLGQGPEFLTYFQNEAQLEKSRLLSDRFSAERPKGSFSTLEIQRTEQGDSAMYLCASSLAGAPNTEAFFGQGTRLTVV.

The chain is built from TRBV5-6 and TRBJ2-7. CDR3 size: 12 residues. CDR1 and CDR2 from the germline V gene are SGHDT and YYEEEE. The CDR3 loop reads CASSSENYEQYF.

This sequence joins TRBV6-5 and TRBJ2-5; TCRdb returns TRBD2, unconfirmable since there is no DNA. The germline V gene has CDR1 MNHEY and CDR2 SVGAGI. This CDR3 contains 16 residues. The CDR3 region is CASSYSGTSGGETQYF.

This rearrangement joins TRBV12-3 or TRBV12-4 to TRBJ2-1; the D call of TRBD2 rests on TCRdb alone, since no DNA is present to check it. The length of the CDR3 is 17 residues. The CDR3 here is CASSVPGLAGVGNEQFF.

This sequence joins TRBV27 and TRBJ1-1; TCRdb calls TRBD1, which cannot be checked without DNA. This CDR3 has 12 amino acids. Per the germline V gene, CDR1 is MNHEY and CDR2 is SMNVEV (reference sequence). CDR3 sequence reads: CASSPGSPEAFF.

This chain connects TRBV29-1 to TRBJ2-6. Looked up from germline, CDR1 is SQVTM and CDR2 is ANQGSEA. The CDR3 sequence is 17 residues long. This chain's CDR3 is CSVAIEGFSSGANVLTF.

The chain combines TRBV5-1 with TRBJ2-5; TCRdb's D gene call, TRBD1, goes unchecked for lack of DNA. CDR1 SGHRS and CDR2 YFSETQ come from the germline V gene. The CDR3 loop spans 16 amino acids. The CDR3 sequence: CASSFPQGEVQETQYF.

The chain's CDR3 is CASSQKVPQYF. The rearrangement links TRBV12-3 or TRBV12-4 to TRBJ2-3. The CDR3 is 11 residues long.